This entry lists 5 T cell receptor beta chains sequenced from one sample in a study of blood T cell repertoires in COVID-19. TCRdb keeps only in-frame clones here, not all; method: immunoSEQ multiplex PCR. The table records under 150,000 clones, around four fifths of them present only once. Sequenced sample: PBMCs or T cells enriched from blood (not recorded which). Receptors originate from a woman aged 40 to 50 who had recovered from COVID-19.

J is TRBJ1-5 and V is TRBV3-1 (or the pseudogene TRBV3-2); D gene uncertain. The germline V and J ends were trimmed by 1 base and 1 base, with 8 bases remaining between them. Germline CDR1 LGHDT, CDR2 YNNKEL (reference sequence). The CDR3 spans 15 residues. The DNA of the CDR3 is TGTGCCAGCAGCCAAGCGGGCGGGAGCAATCAGCCCCAGCATTTT. It specifies CASSQAGGSNQPQHF.

The chain joins TRBV19 to TRBJ2-2; TRBD2 matches 13 bases. Germline CDR1 reads LNHDA; CDR2 reads SQIVND (reference sequence). V gave up 4 bases and J gave up 6 bases; unmatched junction bases: 8. There are 17 residues in the CDR3. CDR3 loop: CASSRLAGGPPAGELFF. The DNA of the CDR3 is TGTGCCAGTAGTAGACTAGCGGGGGGCCCCCCGGCCGGGGAGCTGTTTTTT.

The CDR3 sequence is CASSDPRDSNYGYTF. The DNA of the CDR3 is TGTGCCAGTAGTGACCCCCGGGACAGCAACTATGGCTACACCTTC. The chain is built from TRBV19 and TRBJ1-2, with 7 positions matching TRBD1. Germline V CDR1 and CDR2: LNHDA, SQIVND (reference sequence). V shed 5 bases, J shed 2 bases, and the junction held 8 bases outside the gene matches. The CDR3 has 15 residues.

The sample holds one count of this clone. The genes are TRBV19 and TRBJ1-2; a weak D match, TRBD1 (6 bases). CDR1 is LNHDA and CDR2 is SQIVND in the germline V gene (reference sequence). Trimming removed 6 bases at V and 3 bases at J, with 11 bases between. This CDR3 is built from 13 residues. The CDR3 loop reads CASSQQGDYGYTF. In DNA, the CDR3 is TGTGCCAGTAGCCAACAGGGAGACTATGGCTACACCTTC.

This chain connects TRBV15 to TRBJ2-3; 7 bases match TRBD2. CDR1 and CDR2 (germline): LNHNV, YYDKDF (reference sequence). The CDR3 runs to 13 residues. Trimming took 4 bases from V and 7 from J; bases not matched to a gene: 5. The CDR3 DNA reads as TGTGCCACCAGCATAAGCGGGGCTAATACGCAGTATTTT. Amino acid sequence: CATSISGANTQYF. The complete variable domain, with remaining parts taken from reference TRBV15 and TRBJ2-3, reads DAMVIQNPRYQVTQFGKPVTLSCSQTLNHNVMYWYQQKSSQAPKLLFHYYDKDFNNEADTPDNFQSRRPNTSFCFLDIRSPGLGDTAMYLCATSISGANTQYFGPGTRLTVL.